The 26 T cell receptor beta chains given below trace back to one sample, sequenced in a study of Graves' ophthalmopathy and Graves' hyperthyroidism. Using RNA transcripts, the TCR beta CDR3 regions were amplified. Amplification began with first-round RT-PCR using HTBI primers, then second-round multiplex PCR was performed. TCRdb re-analysed the multiplex PCR reads in MiXCR, keeping a single row per CDR3 protein. There are about 400,000 distinct CDR3 sequences in the sample; 15% to 19% occur only once, and approximately 7% lies in the top ten. Input material: peripheral blood. These receptors were taken from a young woman with stable Graves' hyperthyroidism.

This clonotype was detected many times. The rearrangement joins TRBV6-5 to TRBJ1-2; no definite D call. There are 13 residues in the CDR3. V shed 2 bases and J shed 4 bases, with 8 bases lying between them. CDR1 MNHEY and CDR2 SVGAGI come from the germline V gene. The CDR3 coding sequence is TGTGCCAGCAGTTACGATCCGGCCTATGGCTACACCTTC. Protein product: CASSYDPAYGYTF.

V gene TRBV6-1 combines with J gene TRBJ2-6; no firm D call. CDR3 length: 16 residues. Germline V gene data show CDR1 as MNHNS and CDR2 as SASEGT. The ends were cut back, 7 bases at V and 0 bases at J, with 13 bases in the middle. CDR3 region: CASTTLPGSGANVLTF. For the CDR3, the DNA is TGTGCCAGCACTACCCTACCGGGCTCTGGGGCCAACGTCCTGACTTTC.

This clonotype was counted at least ten times. The rearrangement uses TRBV12-3 or TRBV12-4 and TRBJ2-2; D gene unclear. Trimming removed 5 bases from V and 2 bases from J, with 12 bases in between. CDR3 length equals 15 residues. CDR3 sequence (DNA): TGTGCCAGCAGTATCCGCGCATCCAACACCGGGGAGCTGTTTTTT. Amino acids: CASSIRASNTGELFF.

This clonotype was detected many times. The V call is TRBV12-5, the J call TRBJ1-1, with 7 bases aligning to TRBD1. Trimming took 6 bases from V and 7 from J; bases not matched to a gene: 8. This CDR3 contains 13 residues. Germline V gives CDR1 LGHNT, CDR2 FRNRAP. This CDR3 is CASGDQGQLEAFF. The CDR3 DNA is TGTGCTAGTGGGGACCAGGGACAGCTTGAAGCTTTCTTT.

The rearrangement links TRBV12-3 or TRBV12-4 to TRBJ2-2; unclear D gene. There are 12 residues in the CDR3. Trimming removed 3 bases at V and 6 bases at J, with 5 bases between. The CDR3 reads CASSFYAGELFF. The DNA for the CDR3 is TGTGCCAGCAGTTTTTATGCCGGGGAGCTGTTTTTT.

The V call is TRBV11-2, the J call TRBJ2-7, with D maybe TRBD1 (6 bases). The CDR3 loop spans 13 amino acids. V lost 3 bases and J lost 7, with 13 bases in between. Germline CDR1 reads SGHAT; CDR2 reads FQNNGV. CDR3 DNA: TGTGCCAGCAGCTTCGACCGGGACATTGAGCAGTACTTC. Translated: CASSFDRDIEQYF.

Only a few counts were recorded for this clonotype. Compared with germline, one end of the junction differs, possibly owing to a read error. The gene calls are TRBV6-2 or TRBV6-3 and TRBJ2-5, with 15 bases that match TRBD2. Germline values: CDR1 MNHEY, CDR2 SVGEGT. CDR3 length equals 15 residues. CDR3 sequence: CASSWGLAGGETKYF. The CDR3 nucleotides are TGTGCCAGCAGTTGGGGACTAGCGGGAGGAGAGACCAAGTACTTC.

The chain employs TRBV11-1 and TRBJ1-1, with 12 bases matching TRBD1. The V gene's germline CDR1 is SGHAT and CDR2 FQDESV (reference sequence). This CDR3 spans 17 amino acids. Losses at the gene ends were 7 bases for V and 1 base for J; bases not matched to a gene: 10. The DNA for the CDR3 is TGTGCCAGCACCCACCGGGACAGGGGGCCCCCGAACACTGAAGCTTTCTTT. It is translated as CASTHRDRGPPNTEAFF. Based on the CDR3 plus reference TRBV11-1 and TRBJ1-1, the full variable domain is EAEVAQSPRYKITEKSQAVAFWCDPISGHATLYWYRQILGQGPELLVQFQDESVVDDSQLPKDRFSAERLKGVDSTLKIQPAELGDSAMYLCASTHRDRGPPNTEAFFGQGTRLTVV.

The sample holds many counts of this clonotype. The J gene is TRBJ1-6, the V gene TRBV6-5; 8 bases map to TRBD1. V lost 5 bases, J lost 14 bases, and 11 bases stayed unmatched. CDR1 is MNHEY, CDR2 SVGAGI, per germline. CDR3 length equals 14 residues. The CDR3 region has the DNA TGTGCCAGCAGTAACACCGGGACAGGCGGCACCCTCCACTTT. Translated, it gives CASSNTGTGGTLHF.

This clonotype has a count of ten or more. The J gene is TRBJ2-5, the V gene TRBV7-2; D uncertain. The CDR3 has 14 residues. Germline assignment: CDR1 SGHTA and CDR2 FQGNSA. The ends were cut back, 0 bases at V and 0 bases at J, with 5 bases in the middle. The CDR3 nucleotides read TGTGCCAGCAGCTTAGCCTCGTACCAAGAGACCCAGTACTTC. Translation: CASSLASYQETQYF.

This clonotype occurred many times. This chain links TRBV9 with TRBJ2-7; D possibly uses TRBD1 or TRBD2 (5 bases each). CDR3 length equals 13 residues. The germline gives CDR1 SGDLS, CDR2 YYNGEE. Trimming pared 5 bases from V and 3 bases from J, leaving 12 bases between. CDR3 bases: TGTGCCAGCAGTCGGGATGGGGGCTACGAGCAGTACTTC. Its protein is CASSRDGGYEQYF.

This clonotype appeared many times. This chain joins TRBV6-1 and TRBJ2-5; D may correspond to TRBD1 or TRBD2 (5 bases each). The length of the CDR3 is 15 residues. V was pared by 10 bases and J by 0 bases, with 18 bases between. CDR1 is MNHNS, CDR2 SASEGT, per germline. The CDR3 DNA reads TGTGCCACCCGAGAGAGGGGTCAGTACCAAGAGACCCAGTACTTC. Translating gives CATRERGQYQETQYF.

This clonotype was seen a few times. Without the conserved terminal phenylalanine or tryptophan, this CDR3 likely stems from a read error. The V gene is TRBV7-9, the J gene TRBJ1-1, with D unresolved. The V end was cut by 5 bases, the J end by 1 base, with 11 bases between. The germline CDR1 and CDR2 sequences are SEHNR and FQNEAQ (reference sequence). CDR3 size: 14 residues. CDR3 region: CASSLGPQNTEAFS. In DNA form, the CDR3 reads TGTGCCAGCAGCCTAGGGCCCCAGAACACTGAAGCTTTCTCT.

The CDR3: CASRHSGPQETQYF. As DNA, the CDR3 is TGTGCCAGCAGGCACTCGGGCCCCCAAGAGACCCAGTACTTC. This chain uses TRBV6-5 with TRBJ2-5; D is unresolved. The ends were cut back, 6 bases at V and 1 base at J, with 12 bases in the middle. The CDR3 has 14 amino acids. Per the germline V gene, CDR1 is MNHEY and CDR2 is SVGAGI.

This clonotype was counted many times. J is TRBJ2-2 and V is TRBV20-1; D is possibly TRBD2 (6 bases). Germline V gene sequence: CDR1 DFQATT, CDR2 SNEGSKA (reference sequence). Trimming pared 5 bases from V and 5 bases from J, leaving 6 bases between. This CDR3 has 11 amino acids. Written as DNA, the CDR3 is TGCAGTGCTGGGACTACCGGGGAGCTGTTTTTT. As protein: CSAGTTGELFF.

The chain is built from TRBV6-2 or TRBV6-3 and TRBJ2-7; D ambiguous. Trimming shortened V by 8 bases and J by 0 bases, and 17 bases separated the two germline ends. Germline loops: CDR1 MNHEY, CDR2 SVGEGT. The CDR3 consists of 15 residues. As DNA, the CDR3 is TGTGCCAGCTCGCCAGGATACTCGAGCTCCTACGAGCAGTACTTC. Translation: CASSPGYSSSYEQYF.

The chain employs TRBV4-1 and TRBJ2-2; 7 bases are shared with TRBD2. After removal of 4 bases from V and 4 bases from J, the junction contained 6 bases not matched to a gene. Germline loops: CDR1 MGHRA, CDR2 YSYEKL. This CDR3 comprises 15 residues. In nucleotides, the CDR3 is TGCGCCAGCAGCCGGGGCGGGGGAGGCACCGGGGAGCTGTTTTTT. Its translation: CASSRGGGGTGELFF.

This clonotype appeared a single time. DNA of the CDR3: TGTGCCATCGCCCTCGACAGGGGGCTCGGTGCTAACTATGGCTACACCTTC. Translating it yields CAIALDRGLGANYGYTF. This chain connects TRBV9 to TRBJ1-2, with 10 bases aligning to TRBD1. This CDR3 has 17 residues. Germline V gene data show CDR1 as SGDLS and CDR2 as YYNGEE. With 9 bases clipped from V and 0 bases from J, the junction kept 14 bases outside the gene matches.

This clonotype was seen repeatedly, ten times or more. The chain couples TRBV29-1 to TRBJ1-5; D may be TRBD1 (6 bases). With 4 bases removed from V and 5 bases from J, the gap between germline ends came to 15 bases. This CDR3 spans 14 amino acids. CDR1 is SQVTM and CDR2 is ANQGSEA in the germline V gene. The DNA of the CDR3 is TGCAGCGTTGTAATAGGGGGGTTAGATCAGCCCCAGCATTTT. Translation gives CSVVIGGLDQPQHF.

This clonotype was counted at least ten times. This sequence joins TRBV24-1 and TRBJ1-2; 7 bases are a match to TRBD1. The germline CDR1 and CDR2 sequences are KGHDR and SFDVKD. The CDR3 is 15 amino acids. V trimming: 5 bases; J trimming: 4 bases; junction bases outside the gene matches: 9. CDR3 loop: CATSAEDRAGYGYTF. The DNA for the CDR3 is TGTGCCACCAGTGCCGAAGACAGGGCGGGCTATGGCTACACCTTC.

This clonotype was detected only a few times. The chain's CDR3 is CASSATPGAEAFF. The CDR3 bases are TGTGCCAGCAGTGCGACCCCAGGGGCTGAAGCTTTCTTT. This chain joins TRBV6-4 and TRBJ1-1, with D possibly TRBD1 on 6 matching bases. Trimming removed 4 bases at V and 6 bases at J, with 12 bases between. The CDR3 runs 13 residues. CDR1 is MRHNA, CDR2 SNTAGT, per germline.

In this sample, this clonotype turned up many times. The rearrangement links TRBV29-1 to TRBJ2-7; 7 bases are a match to TRBD2. The CDR3 covers 13 residues. Per germline, CDR1 SQVTM and CDR2 ANQGSEA. V lost 4 bases and J lost 3; bases outside the gene matches: 6. The CDR3 sequence: CSVGDGGGYEQYF. The CDR3 bases are TGCAGCGTTGGGGATGGGGGGGGCTACGAGCAGTACTTC.

This clonotype has more than one count but fewer than ten. This sequence joins TRBV6-2 or TRBV6-3 and TRBJ1-1, with D perhaps TRBD1 (5 bases). V lost 6 bases to trimming and J lost 4 bases, with 15 bases between them. The CDR3 is 14 amino acids. CDR1 is MNHEY and CDR2 is SVGEGT in the germline V gene. The CDR3 here is CASRLRRGCTEAFF. The DNA of the CDR3 is TGTGCCAGCAGATTGAGACGGGGGTGCACTGAAGCTTTCTTT.

At least ten counts were recorded for this clonotype. The genes are TRBV20-1 and TRBJ1-1; 7 bases agree with TRBD1. Germline lookup yields CDR1 DFQATT and CDR2 SNEGSKA (reference sequence). The V segment lost 4 bases and the J segment 3 bases; nucleotides outside the gene matches: 14. The CDR3 consists of 16 residues. CDR3 protein: CSANPGTAASDTEAFF. CDR3 DNA: TGCAGTGCTAACCCCGGGACAGCGGCGTCCGACACTGAAGCTTTCTTT.

This clonotype has ten or more counts. The chain recombines TRBV5-1 with TRBJ2-2, with D tentatively TRBD2 (5 bases). V was trimmed by 0 bases and J by 7 bases, leaving 16 bases between them. Germline CDR1 is SGHRS and CDR2 is YFSETQ. The CDR3 has 16 amino acids. The CDR3 sequence: CASSLAQRGGLGELFF. In DNA, the CDR3 is TGCGCCAGCAGCTTGGCCCAAAGAGGAGGTCTCGGGGAGCTGTTTTTT. Together with reference TRBV5-1 and TRBJ2-2, the CDR3 gives the full variable domain: KAGVTQTPRYLIKTRGQQVTLSCSPISGHRSVSWYQQTPGQGLQFLFEYFSETQRNKGNFPGRFSGRQFSNSRSEMNVSTLELGDSALYLCASSLAQRGGLGELFFGEGSRLTVL.

As concerns this clonotype: A junction end diverges from the germline sequence, so it may reflect a read error. V is TRBV7-7 and J is TRBJ2-5, with D perhaps matching TRBD1 (6 bases). Germline values: CDR1 SSHAT, CDR2 FNYEAQ (reference sequence). The CDR3 is made up of 15 amino acids. This CDR3 is CASSLRQGPQETQYF. The CDR3 DNA is TGTGCTAGCAGCTTAAGGCAGGGGCCCCAAGAGACCCAGTACTTC.